Listed below are T cell receptor beta chains from one sample, sequenced in a study of CD8 T cells in ankylosing spondylitis. Via MiXCR, TCRdb re-called the 5' RACE reads, giving one row per CDR3 protein. This table has more than 25,000 distinct CDR3 sequences, more than 13% appearing once. Sequencing was carried out using blood. These receptor sequences come from a male donor with ankylosing spondylitis or in good health (not recorded which). The CDR3 runs from the conserved cysteine through the conserved F or W. The order of the fields is V gene, clone size, J gene, D gene, CDR3 DNA, CDR3 protein. A D gene is named only where the DNA matches it firmly. Clone size is shown for a subset of rows, as once, few, many or a class of expanded clone.

>TRBV2|few|TRBJ2-2|TRBD1
TGTGCCAGTACGGGACAGGGTAACACCGGGGAGCTGTTTTTT
CASTGQGNTGELFF
>TRBV3-1|few|TRBJ2-2|TRBD1
TGTGCCAGCAGCCAAGATGTTGAGACAGGGGGTCGCGGGGAGCTGTTTTTT
CASSQDVETGGRGELFF
>TRBV6-2/TRBV6-3|.|TRBJ1-4|.
TGTGCCAGCAGTTACCGGGCCGGTAATGAAAAACTGTTTTTT
CASSYRAGNEKLFF
>TRBV5-1|.|TRBJ2-7|TRBD2
TGCGCCAGCAGCTTGACGACTAGCCAATACTACGAGCAGTACTTC
CASSLTTSQYYEQYF
>TRBV7-3|.|TRBJ2-1|.
TGTGCCAGCAGTCCCCTCGGTGGAGAGCAGTTCTTC
CASSPLGGEQFF
>TRBV20-1|.|TRBJ1-1|.
TGCAGTGCTAGAATGGGGGGGCCGAACACTGAAGCTTTCTTT
CSARMGGPNTEAFF
>TRBV28|.|TRBJ1-6|.
TGTGCCAGCAGCCGTGGGGGGGGCTCCTATAATTCACCCCTCCACTTT
CASSRGGGSYNSPLHF
>TRBV18|few|TRBJ2-2|TRBD1
TGTGCCAGCTCACCACCGAGGGGGACAGGGAACACCGGGGAGCTGTTTTTT
CASSPPRGTGNTGELFF
>TRBV20-1|.|TRBJ2-1|TRBD2
TGCAGTGCTAGAGGTCCTAGCGGGGGGCGCAATGAGCAGTTCTTC
CSARGPSGGRNEQFF
>TRBV29-1|.|TRBJ1-4|TRBD1
TGCAGCGTTGAGGGGACAGGGATTAATGAAAAACTGTTTTTT
CSVEGTGINEKLFF
>TRBV7-2|few|TRBJ2-2|.
TGTGCCAGCAGCTTACGCGGGTACACCGGGGAGCTGTTTTTT
CASSLRGYTGELFF
>TRBV6-2/TRBV6-3|.|TRBJ1-1|TRBD1
TGTGCCAGCAGTTCGACAGGGAGGATTGCCTTGATTGAAGCTTTCTTT
CASSSTGRIALIEAFF
>TRBV7-9|few|TRBJ1-4|.
TGTGCCAGCAGCACCAGCGGGAGGGGGTTGAATGAAAAACTGTTTTTT
CASSTSGRGLNEKLFF
>TRBV6-2/TRBV6-3|many|TRBJ1-1|.
TGTGCCAGCAGCTCCCCACGAGGCGGGGACCCTGAAGCTTTCTTT
CASSSPRGGDPEAFF
>TRBV10-3|few|TRBJ2-1|.
TGTGCCATCAGTGAGTCGTGGCAGGGAAGGGGCGCTGAGCAGTTCTTC
CAISESWQGRGAEQFF
>TRBV12-3/TRBV12-4|few|TRBJ2-2|.
TGTGCCAGCAGGCCGGGCCCCAGGACCGGGGAGCTGTTTTTT
CASRPGPRTGELFF
>TRBV3-1|.|TRBJ2-2|.
TGTGCCAGCAGCCAATCCGACAGGCCCGGGGAGCTGTTTTTT
CASSQSDRPGELFF
>TRBV20-1|.|TRBJ1-2|TRBD1
TGCAGTGCTAGGCCAGGGGGCTATGGCTACACCTTC
CSARPGGYGYTF
>TRBV9|.|TRBJ1-4|TRBD1
TGTGCCAGCAGCGTGGGGACAGCTAATGAAAAACTGTTTTTT
CASSVGTANEKLFF
>TRBV28|few|TRBJ1-1|.
TGTGCCAGCCTACCACCCCCGGGGTTGATGAACACTGAAGCTTTCTTT
CASLPPPGLMNTEAFF
>TRBV28|.|TRBJ1-2|.
TGTGCCAGCAGTTTATTTGGCGGTAACTATGGCTACACCTTC
CASSLFGGNYGYTF
>TRBV29-1|few|TRBJ2-1|.
TGCAGCGCAACAGCGTATGAGCAGTTCTTC
CSATAYEQFF
>TRBV12-3/TRBV12-4|.|TRBJ2-2|.
TGTGCCAGCAGTCAGGGCCGGAACACCGGGGAGCTGTTTTTT
CASSQGRNTGELFF
>TRBV6-2/TRBV6-3|few|TRBJ2-7|.
TGTGCCAGCAGAGAACCCCTCTCCTACGAGCAGTACTTC
CASREPLSYEQYF
>TRBV4-1|.|TRBJ2-2|TRBD2
TGCGCCAGCAGCCGACAGACTAGCGGGAGTCACACCGGGGAGCTGTTTTTT
CASSRQTSGSHTGELFF
>TRBV28|few|TRBJ1-4|.
TGTGCCAGCAGTTTATCAGGATTCGCAACTAATGAAAAACTGTTTTTT
CASSLSGFATNEKLFF
>TRBV3-1|many|TRBJ2-3|.
TGTGCCAGCAGCCGGGGGACTCCCGGTAGTGGAGATACGCAGTATTTT
CASSRGTPGSGDTQYF